The 5 T cell receptor beta chains in this list originate from one sample, sequenced in a study of long-term antiretroviral therapy in people with HIV. The run of the v3.0 immunoSEQ assay was at survey level. Only in-frame clones appear in the TCRdb table, and some are missing; sequencing was by immunoSEQ multiplex PCR. The sample holds more than 35,000 clones; 75% to 90% are singletons and the top ten take 5.2%. The specimen comprised unsorted PBMCs, sampled 1.5 years after starting antiretroviral therapy. The receptors come from a young man with HIV.

The chain combines TRBV10-3 with TRBJ2-3; D could derive from TRBD1 or TRBD2 (5 bases each). The CDR3 is made up of 15 amino acids. V was trimmed by 6 bases and J by 2 bases, leaving 15 bases between them. Per the germline V gene, CDR1 is ENHRY and CDR2 is SYGVKD. The CDR3 loop reads CAISNTGPDTDTQYF. The CDR3 bases are TGTGCCATCAGCAATACGGGACCAGACACAGATACGCAGTATTTT.

This rearrangement joins TRBV27 to TRBJ1-1, with no clear D. The V and J ends lost 5 bases and 1 base respectively, with 8 bases between them. Per germline, CDR1 MNHEY and CDR2 SMNVEV (reference sequence). The length of the CDR3 is 13 residues. CDR3 nucleotide sequence: TGTGCCAGCAGTCAAGGGAGGAACACTGAAGCTTTCTTT. It yields the protein CASSQGRNTEAFF.

V and J are TRBV7-8 and TRBJ2-1, with 16 positions matching TRBD2. This CDR3 has 18 residues. The V segment lost 5 bases and the J segment 4 bases; nucleotides outside the gene matches: 8. Germline values: CDR1 SGHVS, CDR2 FQNEAQ. CDR3 protein: CASSPGLAGGPIYNEQFF. Here the CDR3 DNA reads TGTGCCAGCAGCCCGGGACTAGCGGGAGGGCCTATATACAATGAGCAGTTCTTC.

This chain connects TRBV25-1 to TRBJ1-4; no clear D. CDR3 length: 14 residues. V shed 6 bases and J shed 13 bases, with 21 bases lying between them. From germline, CDR1 is MGHDK and CDR2 SYGVNS. CDR3 in amino acids: CASSSDSGVKVLFF. DNA for the CDR3: TGTGCCAGCAGCAGTGATTCTGGGGTGAAGGTACTGTTTTTT.

The chain combines TRBV7-9 with TRBJ2-7, with TRBD2 identical over 9 bases. The CDR3 extends over 16 amino acids. Germline CDR1 reads SEHNR; CDR2 reads FQNEAQ (reference sequence). Trimming at V came to 5 bases and at J to 3 bases, leaving 11 bases not matched to a gene. Written as DNA, the CDR3 is TGTGCCAGCAGCCCAAATACGGCGGGAGGGCTCTACGAGCAGTACTTC. This translates into CASSPNTAGGLYEQYF.